The present entry profiles one T cell receptor beta chain with its context. This record comes from a study of blood T cell repertoires in COVID-19. Study context: The origin of the acute and convalescent COVID-19 samples was the United States, Italy and Spain. T cells, B-cell-depleted T cells, or PBMCs supplied cDNA or gDNA.

This CDR3 comprises 17 residues. V was clipped by 4 bases and J by 3 bases; unmatched bases: 5. Germline V lookup: CDR1 WNHNN, CDR2 SYGVQD (reference sequence). Patients of the Seattle cohort, enrolled during active infection, were followed longitudinally. In the original analysis: Researchers report that nucleated cell counts were estimated from reference gene primer amplification. Profiling relied on immunoSEQ multiplex PCR, and the TCRdb table lists in-frame clones only, not all of them. V, J and clone size are taken as reported in that table, and D and trimming were inferred from the DNA itself. The sample records more than 200,000 clones, about 91% being singletons.

The chain couples TRBV10-1 to TRBJ2-2, with TRBD2 identical over 13 bases. This TCR derives from a woman younger than 45 with COVID-19, enrolled during active disease. The specimen sequenced was peripheral blood. The CDR3 DNA follows: TGCGCCAGCAGTGGCGGACTAGCGGGAGTTTACACCGGGGAGCTGTTTTTT. This sequence encodes CASSGGLAGVYTGELFF.